The rows below give T cell receptor beta chains drawn from one sample of a study of T cell repertoires in ileal Crohn's disease. Assay used: immunoSEQ multiplex PCR; TCRdb lists only in-frame clones, some missing. The table includes roughly 60,000 clones, roughly 89% detected once. The sequenced sample was ileal tissue. Source of these receptors: an adult with Crohn's disease. Both conserved end residues are part of each CDR3. The D gene is left open where the match is weak. Only part of the rows carry a size: once, few, many, or a class if the clone is expanded.

J | V | size | D | CDR3 | DNA
TRBJ1-1 | TRBV19 | NA | TRBD1 | CATKNTGGGRHTEAFF | TGTGCCACAAAAAACACAGGGGGCGGTAGGCACACTGAAGCTTTCTTT
TRBJ1-2 | TRBV5-4 | NA | TRBD1 | CASSFPRGSNYGYTF | TGTGCCAGCAGCTTCCCCAGGGGGTCTAACTATGGCTACACCTTC
TRBJ1-2 | TRBV29-1 | NA | NA | CSVGGGYGYTF | TGCAGCGTTGGCGGAGGCTATGGCTACACCTTC
TRBJ2-2 | TRBV7-9 | NA | NA | CASSLVGGQGGAGELFF | TGTGCCAGCAGCTTAGTAGGCGGCCAGGGGGGTGCCGGGGAGCTGTTTTTT
TRBJ2-7 | TRBV7-7 | NA | NA | CASSPSGGRVDEQYF | TGTGCTAGCAGCCCATCCGGGGGGCGCGTCGACGAGCAGTACTTC
TRBJ1-1 | TRBV7-8 | few | NA | CASSRVGGLGNTEAFF | TGTGCCAGCAGTCGAGTGGGAGGCCTGGGGAACACTGAAGCTTTCTTT
TRBJ1-3 | TRBV19 | NA | NA | CASSSSSGNTIYF | TGTGCCAGTAGTTCTAGCTCTGGAAACACCATATATTTT
TRBJ1-1 | TRBV7-8 | NA | NA | CASRLGENTEAFF | TGTGCCAGCCGACTGGGAGAGAACACTGAAGCTTTCTTT
TRBJ1-1 | TRBV9 | NA | NA | CASSVVSGDTEAFF | TGTGCCAGCAGCGTAGTCTCCGGAGACACTGAAGCTTTCTTT
TRBJ1-4 | TRBV29-1 | NA | TRBD1 | CSVRGRRDEKLFF | TGCAGCGTTAGGGGGCGCCGGGATGAAAAACTGTTTTTT
TRBJ1-2 | TRBV7-3 | NA | NA | CASSLAPEGGYTF | TGTGCCAGCAGCTTAGCCCCGGAGGGGGGCTACACCTTC
TRBJ2-2 | TRBV11-2 | NA | TRBD1 | CASSATDRGNTGELFF | TGTGCCAGCAGCGCGACCGACAGGGGGAACACCGGGGAGCTGTTTTTT
TRBJ2-1 | TRBV13 | NA | NA | CASSLRNEQFF | TGTGCCAGCAGCTTGAGGAATGAGCAGTTCTTC
TRBJ2-2 | TRBV5-1 | NA | NA | CASSDTATGELFF | TGCGCCAGCAGCGATACAGCTACCGGGGAGCTGTTTTTT
TRBJ1-1 | TRBV6-5 | NA | NA | CASSYRGGTELKKAFF | TGTGCCAGCAGTTACCGTGGCGGCACGGAACTAAAAAAAGCTTTCTTT
TRBJ2-5 | TRBV2 | NA | TRBD1 | CASTRSLQIGQGGGETQYF | TGTGCCAGCACCAGAAGTCTCCAAATAGGACAGGGAGGTGGAGAGACCCAGTACTTC
TRBJ1-2 | TRBV4-1 | NA | NA | CASSQDREKRGYTF | TGCGCCAGCAGCCAAGATCGGGAGAAACGAGGCTACACCTTC
TRBJ2-2 | TRBV15 | NA | NA | CATSRDGGAVTGELFF | TGTGCCACCAGCAGAGATGGTGGGGCAGTCACCGGGGAGCTGTTTTTT
TRBJ2-1 | TRBV10-3 | NA | NA | CAISDYWRSSYNEQFF | TGTGCCATCAGTGATTATTGGCGGAGCTCCTACAATGAGCAGTTCTTC
TRBJ1-4 | TRBV5-1 | NA | TRBD1 | CASSLATGAQEKLFF | TGCGCCAGCAGCTTGGCCACAGGGGCACAAGAAAAACTGTTTTTT
TRBJ2-1 | TRBV10-3 | NA | TRBD1 | CAISESTSTGGQFF | TGTGCCATCAGTGAGTCAACGTCCACAGGGGGGCAGTTCTTC
TRBJ2-7 | TRBV5-5 | NA | NA | CASSFGGTSSYEQYF | TGTGCCAGCAGTTTTGGGGGGACCAGCTCCTACGAGCAGTACTTC
TRBJ2-7 | TRBV19 | NA | NA | CASSLGLSYEQYF | TGTGCCAGTAGTTTAGGACTCTCCTACGAGCAGTACTTC
TRBJ1-1 | TRBV14 | NA | NA | CASRLRRNTEAFF | TGTGCCAGCAGGCTAAGGAGGAACACTGAAGCTTTCTTT
TRBJ1-1 | TRBV5-6 | NA | TRBD1 | CASSADRGAEAFF | TGTGCCAGCAGCGCTGACAGGGGTGCTGAAGCTTTCTTT
TRBJ2-7 | TRBV12-5 | NA | NA | CASGSGIGTYEQYF | TGTGCTAGTGGTTCCGGGATCGGGACCTACGAGCAGTACTTC
TRBJ2-7 | TRBV7-9 | NA | NA | CASSLGTAPYEQYF | TGTGCCAGCAGCTTAGGGACAGCTCCCTACGAGCAGTACTTC
TRBJ1-4 | TRBV4-2 | NA | NA | CASSQRVVEKLFF | TGTGCCAGCAGCCAGAGGGTAGTGGAAAAACTGTTTTTT
TRBJ1-4 | TRBV15 | NA | NA | CATSRSQGNEKLFF | TGTGCCACCAGCAGGAGCCAGGGAAATGAAAAACTGTTTTTT
TRBJ2-1 | TRBV7-9 | NA | NA | CASSLEGVYNEQFF | TGTGCCAGCAGCTTAGAAGGAGTATACAATGAGCAGTTCTTC
TRBJ2-3 | TRBV7-3 | NA | NA | CASSLAVGTSTDTQYF | TGTGCCAGCAGCCTAGCCGTTGGGACTAGCACAGATACGCAGTATTTT
TRBJ2-3 | TRBV6-1 | NA | NA | CASITGWKYTQYF | TGTGCCAGCATAACAGGGTGGAAATATACGCAGTATTTT
TRBJ2-3 | TRBV6-5 | NA | NA | CASSYGGMDTQYF | TGTGCCAGCAGTTATGGAGGGATGGATACGCAGTATTTT
TRBJ1-1 | TRBV19 | NA | TRBD1 | CASSIDKTGTAQNTEAFF | TGTGCCAGTAGTATAGATAAAACTGGGACAGCTCAGAACACTGAAGCTTTCTTT
TRBJ1-2 | TRBV11-3 | NA | NA | CASSSPGAGIYGYTF | TGTGCCAGCAGCTCCCCGGGCGCGGGAATCTATGGCTACACCTTC
TRBJ1-5 | TRBV6-6 | NA | NA | CASREGNQPQHF | TGTGCCAGCAGGGAGGGCAATCAGCCCCAGCATTTT
TRBJ1-5 | TRBV18 | NA | TRBD1 | CASSPYGTGGGGSNQPQHF | TGTGCCAGCTCACCGTACGGGACAGGGGGAGGTGGAAGCAATCAGCCCCAGCATTTT
TRBJ1-4 | TRBV7-3 | few | NA | CASSHSGGARFATNEKLFF | TGTGCCAGCAGCCACAGCGGGGGGGCGCGATTTGCAACTAATGAAAAACTGTTTTTT
TRBJ2-2 | TRBV4-3 | NA | NA | CASSQDPRRGILGELFF | TGCGCCAGCAGCCAAGACCCGAGGAGAGGGATCTTGGGGGAGCTGTTTTTT
TRBJ2-7 | TRBV2 | NA | NA | CASTMGQGGPYEQYF | TGTGCCAGCACAATGGGGCAGGGTGGCCCCTACGAGCAGTACTTC
TRBJ2-7 | TRBV11-3 | few | TRBD1 | CASSSAGTGLWEQYF | TGTGCCAGCAGCTCGGCCGGGACAGGCCTCTGGGAGCAGTACTTC
TRBJ2-2 | TRBV5-1 | NA | TRBD1 | CASSLVSTGHTGELFF | TGCGCCAGCAGCTTGGTCTCGACAGGGCACACCGGGGAGCTGTTTTTT
TRBJ1-1 | TRBV5-1 | NA | TRBD1 | CASSPGQGEAFF | TGCGCCAGCAGCCCGGGACAGGGCGAAGCTTTCTTT
TRBJ1-1 | TRBV25-1 | NA | NA | CASSEYTGVGTEAFF | TGTGCCAGCAGTGAATATACGGGGGTCGGCACTGAAGCTTTCTTT
TRBJ1-1 | TRBV4-1 | once | TRBD1 | CASRSSGTVNTEAFF | TGCGCCAGCAGATCCTCCGGGACAGTGAACACTGAAGCTTTCTTT
TRBJ2-1 | TRBV6-6 | NA | NA | CASSYPGRGRNEQFF | TGTGCCAGCAGTTATCCTGGCAGGGGTAGAAATGAGCAGTTCTTC
TRBJ2-1 | TRBV29-1 | once | NA | CSVEETLYNEQFF | TGCAGCGTAGAGGAGACCCTCTACAATGAGCAGTTCTTC
TRBJ1-2 | TRBV2 | NA | TRBD1 | CASRPGQVGYGYTF | TGTGCCAGCAGGCCGGGACAGGTTGGCTATGGCTACACCTTC
TRBJ1-2 | TRBV6-1 | NA | NA | CAGGGAFGYGYTF | TGTGCTGGGGGAGGGGCCTTTGGGTATGGCTACACCTTC
TRBJ2-3 | TRBV29-1 | NA | TRBD2 | CSVRRTSGGGDTQYF | TGCAGCGTCAGGCGGACTAGCGGCGGTGGGGATACGCAGTATTTT